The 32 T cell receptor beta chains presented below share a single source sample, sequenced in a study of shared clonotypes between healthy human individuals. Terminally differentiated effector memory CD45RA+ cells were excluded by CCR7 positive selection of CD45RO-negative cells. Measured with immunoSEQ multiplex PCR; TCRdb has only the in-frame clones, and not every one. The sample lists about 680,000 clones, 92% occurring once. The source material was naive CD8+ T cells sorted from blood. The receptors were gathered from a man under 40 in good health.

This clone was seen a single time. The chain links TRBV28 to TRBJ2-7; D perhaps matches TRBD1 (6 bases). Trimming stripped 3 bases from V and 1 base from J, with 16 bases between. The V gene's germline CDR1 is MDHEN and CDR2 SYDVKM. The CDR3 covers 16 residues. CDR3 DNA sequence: TGTGCCAGCAGTTTGGACCGAGGACAGCTATCCTACGAGCAGTACTTC. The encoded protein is CASSLDRGQLSYEQYF.

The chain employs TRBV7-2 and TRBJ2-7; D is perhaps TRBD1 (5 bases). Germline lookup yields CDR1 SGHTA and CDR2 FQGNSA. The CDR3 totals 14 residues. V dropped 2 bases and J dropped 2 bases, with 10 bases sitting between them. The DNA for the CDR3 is TGTGCCAGCAGCTTACTGGACAACCCCTACGAGCAGTACTTC. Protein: CASSLLDNPYEQYF.

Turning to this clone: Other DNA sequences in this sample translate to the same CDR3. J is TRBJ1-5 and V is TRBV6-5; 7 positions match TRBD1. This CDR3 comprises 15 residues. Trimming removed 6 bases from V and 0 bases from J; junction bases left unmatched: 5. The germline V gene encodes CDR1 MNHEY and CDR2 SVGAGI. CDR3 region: CASRSQGYSNQPQHF. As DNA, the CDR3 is TGTGCCAGCAGATCACAGGGGTATAGCAATCAGCCCCAGCATTTT.

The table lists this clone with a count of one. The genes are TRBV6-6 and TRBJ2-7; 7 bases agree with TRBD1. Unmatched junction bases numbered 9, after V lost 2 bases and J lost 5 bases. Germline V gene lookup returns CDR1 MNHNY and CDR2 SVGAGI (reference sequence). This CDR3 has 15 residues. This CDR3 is CASSYRDSPRHEQYF. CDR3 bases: TGTGCCAGCAGTTACAGGGACAGCCCTCGCCACGAGCAGTACTTC.

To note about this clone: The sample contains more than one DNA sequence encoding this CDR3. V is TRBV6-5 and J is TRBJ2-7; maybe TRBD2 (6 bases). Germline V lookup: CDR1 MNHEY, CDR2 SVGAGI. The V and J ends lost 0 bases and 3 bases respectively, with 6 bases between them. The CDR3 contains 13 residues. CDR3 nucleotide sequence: TGTGCCAGCAGTTACTCAGCGGGCTACGAGCAGTACTTC. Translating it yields CASSYSAGYEQYF.

The CDR3 DNA reads as TGTGCCAGCAGCGACCGGGAGTCAGGTCATCAGCCCCAGCATTTT. Its protein is CASSDRESGHQPQHF. V usage is TRBV2 and J usage is TRBJ1-5; no clear D gene. CDR1 and CDR2 from the germline V gene are SNHLY and FYNNEI. The V and J ends lost 6 bases and 5 bases respectively, with 17 bases between them. The CDR3 consists of 15 residues. The entire variable domain, with the rest obtained from reference TRBV2 and TRBJ1-5, is as follows: EPEVTQTPSHQVTQMGQEVILRCVPISNHLYFYWYRQILGQKVEFLVSFYNNEISEKSEIFDDQFSVERPDGSNFTLKIRSTKLEDSAMYFCASSDRESGHQPQHFGDGTRLSIL.

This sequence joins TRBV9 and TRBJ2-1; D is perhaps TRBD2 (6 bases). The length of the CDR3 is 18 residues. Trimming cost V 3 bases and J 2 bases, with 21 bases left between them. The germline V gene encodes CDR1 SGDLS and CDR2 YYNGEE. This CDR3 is CASSANLRDPQAYNEQFF. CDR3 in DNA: TGTGCCAGCAGCGCCAACCTGCGGGACCCCCAGGCCTACAATGAGCAGTTCTTC.

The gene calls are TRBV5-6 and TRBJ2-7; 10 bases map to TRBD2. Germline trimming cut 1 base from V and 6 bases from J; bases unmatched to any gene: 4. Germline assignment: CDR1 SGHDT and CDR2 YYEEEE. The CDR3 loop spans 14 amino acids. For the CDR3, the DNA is TGTGCCAGCAGCTTGTCTGCTAGCGGGGGCGAGCAGTACTTC. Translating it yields CASSLSASGGEQYF.

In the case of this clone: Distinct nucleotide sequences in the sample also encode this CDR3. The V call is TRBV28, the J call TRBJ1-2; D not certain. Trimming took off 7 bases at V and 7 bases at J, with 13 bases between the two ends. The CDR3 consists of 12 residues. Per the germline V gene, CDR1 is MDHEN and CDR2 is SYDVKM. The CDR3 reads CASTPGPVGYTF. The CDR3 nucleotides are TGTGCCAGCACCCCCGGCCCGGTTGGCTACACCTTC.

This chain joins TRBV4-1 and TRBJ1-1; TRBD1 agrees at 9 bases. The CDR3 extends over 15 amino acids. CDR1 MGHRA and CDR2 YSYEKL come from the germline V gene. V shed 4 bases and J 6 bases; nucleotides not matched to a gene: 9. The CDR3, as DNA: TGCGCCAGCAGCCGCGATGAACAGGGGGCCCCTGAAGCTTTCTTT. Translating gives CASSRDEQGAPEAFF.

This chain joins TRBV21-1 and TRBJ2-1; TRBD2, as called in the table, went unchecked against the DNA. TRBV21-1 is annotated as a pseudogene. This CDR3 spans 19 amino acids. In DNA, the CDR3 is TGTGCCAGCAGCACCGGGGGCCCTAGCGGGAGGGCCGGGGACAATGAGCAGTTCTTC. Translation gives CASSTGGPSGRAGDNEQFF.

The CDR3 nucleotides are TGTGCCAGCAGTACAAACAGGGAGAGCTCTGGAAACACCATATATTTT. It translates to CASSTNRESSGNTIYF. The rearrangement links TRBV27 to TRBJ1-3, with D tentatively TRBD1 (6 bases). Germline V gives CDR1 MNHEY, CDR2 SMNVEV (reference sequence). The CDR3 has 16 residues. V was clipped by 5 bases and J by 0 bases, with 14 bases between them.

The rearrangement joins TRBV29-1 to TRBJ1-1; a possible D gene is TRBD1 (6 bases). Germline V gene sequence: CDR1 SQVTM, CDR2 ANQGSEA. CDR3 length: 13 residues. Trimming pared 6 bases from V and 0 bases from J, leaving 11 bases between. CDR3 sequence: CSVMDSMNTEAFF. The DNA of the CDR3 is TGCAGCGTGATGGACAGTATGAACACTGAAGCTTTCTTT.

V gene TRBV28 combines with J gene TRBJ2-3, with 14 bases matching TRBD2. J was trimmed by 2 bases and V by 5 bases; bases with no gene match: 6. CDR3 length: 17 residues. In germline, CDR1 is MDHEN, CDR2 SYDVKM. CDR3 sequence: CASSPPGLAGATDTQYF. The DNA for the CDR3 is TGTGCCAGCAGTCCGCCGGGACTAGCGGGGGCCACAGATACGCAGTATTTT.

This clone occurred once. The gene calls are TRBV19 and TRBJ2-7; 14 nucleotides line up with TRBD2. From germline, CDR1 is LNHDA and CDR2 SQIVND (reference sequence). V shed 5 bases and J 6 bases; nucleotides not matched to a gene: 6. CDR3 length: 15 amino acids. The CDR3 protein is CASSQGLAGDREQYF. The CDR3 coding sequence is TGTGCCAGTAGTCAGGGACTAGCGGGAGACCGCGAGCAGTACTTC. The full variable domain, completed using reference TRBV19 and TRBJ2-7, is DGGITQSPKYLFRKEGQNVTLSCEQNLNHDAMYWYRQDPGQGLRLIYYSQIVNDFQKGDIAEGYSVSREKKESFPLTVTSAQKNPTAFYLCASSQGLAGDREQYFGPGTRLTVT.

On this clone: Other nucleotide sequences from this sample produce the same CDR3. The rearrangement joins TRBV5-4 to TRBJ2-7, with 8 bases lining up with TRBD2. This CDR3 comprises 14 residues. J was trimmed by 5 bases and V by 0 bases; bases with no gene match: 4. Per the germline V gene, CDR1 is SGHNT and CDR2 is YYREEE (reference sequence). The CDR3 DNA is TGTGCCAGCAGCTTGGGGCTAGCGGGCGACGAGCAGTACTTC. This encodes CASSLGLAGDEQYF. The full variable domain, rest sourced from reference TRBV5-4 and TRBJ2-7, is ETGVTQSPTHLIKTRGQQVTLRCSSQSGHNTVSWYQQALGQGPQFIFQYYREEENGRGNFPPRFSGLQFPNYSSELNVNALELDDSALYLCASSLGLAGDEQYFGPGTRLTVT.

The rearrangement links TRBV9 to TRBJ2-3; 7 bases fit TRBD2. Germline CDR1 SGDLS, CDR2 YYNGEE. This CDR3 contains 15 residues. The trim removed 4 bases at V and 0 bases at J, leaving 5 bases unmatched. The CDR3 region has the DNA TGTGCCAGCAGCCGGACTAGTCCTAGCACAGATACGCAGTATTTT. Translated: CASSRTSPSTDTQYF.

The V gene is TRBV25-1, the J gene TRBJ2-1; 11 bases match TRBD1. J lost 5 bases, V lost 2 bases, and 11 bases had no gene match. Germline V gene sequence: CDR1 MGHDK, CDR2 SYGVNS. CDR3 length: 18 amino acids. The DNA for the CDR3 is TGTGCCAGCAGTGAACCCCCCGGACAGGGGGCCCTAGACAATGAGCAGTTCTTC. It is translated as CASSEPPGQGALDNEQFF.

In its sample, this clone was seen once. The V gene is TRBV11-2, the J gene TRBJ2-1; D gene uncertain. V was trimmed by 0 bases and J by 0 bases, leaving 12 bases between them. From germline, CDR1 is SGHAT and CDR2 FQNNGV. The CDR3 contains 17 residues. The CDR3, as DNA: TGTGCCAGCAGCTTAGACCCCTACCCGAACTCCTACAATGAGCAGTTCTTC. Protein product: CASSLDPYPNSYNEQFF.

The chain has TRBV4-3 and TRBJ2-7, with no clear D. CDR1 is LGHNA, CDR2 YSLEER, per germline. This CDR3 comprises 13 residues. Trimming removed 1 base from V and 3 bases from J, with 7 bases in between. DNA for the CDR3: TGCGCCAGCAGCCAAGGGCTGATCTACGAGCAGTACTTC. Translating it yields CASSQGLIYEQYF.

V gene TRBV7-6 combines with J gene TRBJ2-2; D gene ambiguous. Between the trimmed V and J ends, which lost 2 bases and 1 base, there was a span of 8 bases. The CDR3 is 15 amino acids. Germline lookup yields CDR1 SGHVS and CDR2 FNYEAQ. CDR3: CASSLKGLNTGELFF. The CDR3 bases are TGTGCCAGCAGCTTAAAGGGTTTGAACACCGGGGAGCTGTTTTTT.

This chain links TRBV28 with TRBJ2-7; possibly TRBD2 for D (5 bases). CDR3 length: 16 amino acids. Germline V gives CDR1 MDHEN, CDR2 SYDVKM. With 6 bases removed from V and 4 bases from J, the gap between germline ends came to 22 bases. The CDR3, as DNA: TGTGCCAGCAGGGGAATGGGTCCCACGGACTTTTACGAGCAGTACTTC. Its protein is CASRGMGPTDFYEQYF.

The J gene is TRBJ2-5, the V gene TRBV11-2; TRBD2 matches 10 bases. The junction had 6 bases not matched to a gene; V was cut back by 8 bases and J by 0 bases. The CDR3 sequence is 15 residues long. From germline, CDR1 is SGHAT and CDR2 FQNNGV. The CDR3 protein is CASWDSGRYQETQYF. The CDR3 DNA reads TGTGCCAGCTGGGATAGCGGGAGGTACCAAGAGACCCAGTACTTC.

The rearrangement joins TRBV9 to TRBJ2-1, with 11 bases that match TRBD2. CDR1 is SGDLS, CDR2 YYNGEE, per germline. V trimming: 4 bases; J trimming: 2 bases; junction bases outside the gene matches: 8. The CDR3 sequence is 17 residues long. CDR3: CASSPRLAGWPYNEQFF. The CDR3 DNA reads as TGTGCCAGCAGCCCCAGACTAGCGGGATGGCCCTACAATGAGCAGTTCTTC.

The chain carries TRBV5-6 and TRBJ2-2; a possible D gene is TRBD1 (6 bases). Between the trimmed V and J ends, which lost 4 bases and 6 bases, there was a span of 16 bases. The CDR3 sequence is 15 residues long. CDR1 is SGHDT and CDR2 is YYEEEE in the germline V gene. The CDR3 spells CASSAGTTVAGELFF. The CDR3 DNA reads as TGTGCCAGCAGCGCCGGGACAACGGTCGCCGGGGAGCTGTTTTTT.

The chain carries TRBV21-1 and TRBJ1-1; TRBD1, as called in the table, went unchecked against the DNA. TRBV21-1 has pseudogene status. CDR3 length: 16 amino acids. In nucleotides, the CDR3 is TGTGCCAGCAGCAAAGAGGGGGCTGACAGGGGGCCCCAAGCTTTCTTT. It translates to CASSKEGADRGPQAFF.

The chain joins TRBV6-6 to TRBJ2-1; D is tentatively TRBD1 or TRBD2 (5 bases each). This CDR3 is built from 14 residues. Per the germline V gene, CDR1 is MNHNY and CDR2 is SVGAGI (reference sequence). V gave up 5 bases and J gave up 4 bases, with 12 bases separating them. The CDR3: CASSHGTLYNEQFF. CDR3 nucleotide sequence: TGTGCCAGCAGTCACGGGACCCTGTACAATGAGCAGTTCTTC.

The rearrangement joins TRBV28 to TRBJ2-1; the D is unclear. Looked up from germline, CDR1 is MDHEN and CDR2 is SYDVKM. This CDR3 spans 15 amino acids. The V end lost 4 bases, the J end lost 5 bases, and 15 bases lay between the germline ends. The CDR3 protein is CASSSARAPHNEQFF. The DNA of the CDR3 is TGTGCCAGCAGTTCGGCCCGAGCTCCCCACAATGAGCAGTTCTTC. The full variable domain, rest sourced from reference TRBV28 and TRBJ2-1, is DVKVTQSSRYLVKRTGEKVFLECVQDMDHENMFWYRQDPGLGLRLIYFSYDVKMKEKGDIPEGYSVSREKKERFSLILESASTNQTSMYLCASSSARAPHNEQFFGPGTRLTVL.

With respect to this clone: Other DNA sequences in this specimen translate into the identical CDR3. The CDR3 region is CASSLGQGSYEQYF. In DNA, the CDR3 is TGCGCCAGCAGCTTGGGGCAGGGTAGCTACGAGCAGTACTTC. This chain joins TRBV5-1 and TRBJ2-7; a weak D match, TRBD1 (5 bases). The CDR3 has 14 residues. The V gene lost 0 bases and the J gene lost 3 bases, with 10 bases spanning the gap. The germline V gene has CDR1 SGHRS and CDR2 YFSETQ.

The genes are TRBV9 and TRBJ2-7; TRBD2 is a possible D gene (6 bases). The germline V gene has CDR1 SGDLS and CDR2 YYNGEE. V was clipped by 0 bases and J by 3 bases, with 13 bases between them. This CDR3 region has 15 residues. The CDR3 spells CASSVGLALNYEQYF. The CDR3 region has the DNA TGTGCCAGCAGCGTAGGCCTAGCGTTGAACTACGAGCAGTACTTC. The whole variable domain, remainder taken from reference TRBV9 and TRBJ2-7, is DSGVTQTPKHLITATGQRVTLRCSPRSGDLSVYWYQQSLDQGLQFLIQYYNGEERAKGNILERFSAQQFPDLHSELNLSSLELGDSALYFCASSVGLALNYEQYFGPGTRLTVT.

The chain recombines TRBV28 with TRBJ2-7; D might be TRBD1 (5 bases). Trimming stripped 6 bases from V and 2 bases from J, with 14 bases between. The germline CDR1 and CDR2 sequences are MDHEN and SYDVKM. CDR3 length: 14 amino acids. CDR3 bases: TGTGCCAGCAGCAGGAAAGGGGTGGCCTACGAGCAGTACTTC. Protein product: CASSRKGVAYEQYF.

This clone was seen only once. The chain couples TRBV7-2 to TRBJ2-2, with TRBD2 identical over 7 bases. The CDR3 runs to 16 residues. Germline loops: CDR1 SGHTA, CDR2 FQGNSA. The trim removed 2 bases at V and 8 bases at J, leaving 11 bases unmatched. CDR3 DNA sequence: TGTGCCAGCAGCTTACTAGCGGAAGTATCACGAGGGGAGCTGTTTTTT. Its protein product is CASSLLAEVSRGELFF.